This T cell receptor (beta chain) was sequenced in a study of cytomegalovirus exposure and HLA in healthy donors. For this clone: Its antigen is unknown.

Separate from the approximately 600-subject first cohort was the approximately 120-subject validation cohort, to which the donors belonged. Broader study findings: Listed as cytomegalovirus-associated were 150 to 200 TCR beta chains. Reports indicated that the classifier achieved high specificity and sensitivity in diagnosing cytomegalovirus status.

The repertoire was sequenced with immunoSEQ multiplex PCR; TCRdb's copy has only in-frame clones and lacks some. This sample yields roughly 120,000 clones, of which around nine tenths are seen a single time; about 6.9% belongs to the top ten. CDR1 is KGHSH, CDR2 LQKENI, per germline. The CDR3 runs to 15 residues. V was pared by 4 bases and J by 2 bases, with 5 bases of the junction left unmatched. The sequencing sample was made of PBMCs. The chain joins TRBV18 to TRBJ2-3, with TRBD2 identical over 8 bases. This TCR came from a woman younger than 35 in good health and CMV-seropositive. Written as DNA, the CDR3 is TGTGCCAGCTCACGGCTAGCGGGCTTCACAGATACGCAGTATTTT. Amino acids: CASSRLAGFTDTQYF.